Following are 8 T cell receptor beta chains from one sample sequenced in a study of blood T cell repertoires in COVID-19. The protocol was immunoSEQ multiplex PCR, while the TCRdb copy is restricted to in-frame clones and leaves out a portion. The table shows 450,000 to 600,000 clones, with around 87% occurring only once. Sample: PBMCs or T cells enriched from blood (not recorded which). Receptor source: a woman between 18 and 30 years old who had recovered from COVID-19.

The gene calls are TRBV7-8 and TRBJ1-2, with TRBD1 matching over 7 bases. V dropped 4 bases and J dropped 0; count of bases not matched to a gene: 5. The CDR3 has 15 residues. CDR1 SGHVS and CDR2 FQNEAQ come from the germline V gene. The CDR3 sequence is CASSSARGTNYGYTF. The CDR3 DNA reads as TGTGCCAGCAGCTCAGCCAGGGGGACTAACTATGGCTACACCTTC. The whole variable domain, remainder taken from reference TRBV7-8 and TRBJ1-2, is GAGVSQSPRYKVAKRGQDVALRCDPISGHVSLFWYQQALGQGPEFLTYFQNEAQLDKSGLPSDRFFAERPEGSVSTLKIQRTQQEDSAVYLCASSSARGTNYGYTFGSGTRLTVV.

A word on this clone: This same CDR3 is encoded by further DNA sequences in the sample. The DNA for the CDR3 is TGTGCCAGCAGCCAAGATGCGGGCCCCTCTGGAAACACCATATATTTT. Protein product: CASSQDAGPSGNTIYF. V gene TRBV3-1 (or the pseudogene TRBV3-2) combines with J gene TRBJ1-3; D remains unclear. V lost 0 bases and J 0 bases, leaving 9 bases between the germline ends. CDR1 is LGHDT and CDR2 is YNNKEL in the germline V gene (reference sequence). CDR3 length equals 16 residues.

The gene calls are TRBV9 and TRBJ1-2, with 8 positions matching TRBD1. The J segment lost 8 bases and the V segment lost 4 bases, leaving 19 bases of the junction unmatched. This CDR3 region has 17 residues. The germline V gene encodes CDR1 SGDLS and CDR2 YYNGEE. CDR3 in DNA: TGTGCCAGCAGCCCATCGGCACAGGACAGGGACCTAGGCGGCTACACCTTC. Translation: CASSPSAQDRDLGGYTF.

The gene calls are TRBV5-1 and TRBJ1-1, with 7 bases aligning to TRBD1. Germline V gene data show CDR1 as SGHRS and CDR2 as YFSETQ. The V gene end was trimmed by 3 bases and the J gene end by 4 bases; junction bases not matched to a gene: 12. CDR3 length: 16 residues. The CDR3 region is CASSSNRGGGLTEAFF. DNA of the CDR3: TGCGCCAGCAGCTCAAACAGGGGCGGTGGGCTCACTGAAGCTTTCTTT.

The chain employs TRBV6-5 and TRBJ1-1; 7 positions agree with TRBD1. The ends lost 6 bases at V and 1 base at J; junction bases unmatched: 8. This CDR3 contains 15 residues. Per the germline V gene, CDR1 is MNHEY and CDR2 is SVGAGI. CDR3 DNA: TGTGCCAGCAGGCAATCCACAGGGGAGAACACTGAAGCTTTCTTT. Protein sequence: CASRQSTGENTEAFF.

The chain uses TRBV4-2 and TRBJ2-7; D gene uncertain. Germline loops: CDR1 LGHNA, CDR2 YNFKEQ. The CDR3 runs to 16 residues. Trimming stripped 0 bases from V and 2 bases from J, with 14 bases between. CDR3: CASSQEVGSAAYEQYF. In nucleotides, the CDR3 is TGTGCCAGCAGCCAAGAAGTCGGTAGTGCTGCCTACGAGCAGTACTTC.

The chain joins TRBV9 to TRBJ2-5, with 13 bases lining up with TRBD2. This CDR3 spans 15 amino acids. V gave up 0 bases and J gave up 9 bases; unmatched junction bases: 5. Germline CDR1 reads SGDLS; CDR2 reads YYNGEE. CDR3 region: CASSVGLAGGGAQYF. The CDR3 DNA sequence: TGTGCCAGCAGCGTAGGACTAGCGGGGGGCGGGGCCCAGTACTTC.

The V gene is TRBV11-2, the J gene TRBJ1-1, with no clear D. V dropped 1 base and J dropped 0 bases, with 12 bases sitting between them. CDR1 is SGHAT and CDR2 is FQNNGV in the germline V gene. The CDR3 is 16 amino acids. The CDR3 nucleotides are TGTGCCAGCAGCTTAGCGTTAAACAGAGTGAACACTGAAGCTTTCTTT. Translating gives CASSLALNRVNTEAFF.